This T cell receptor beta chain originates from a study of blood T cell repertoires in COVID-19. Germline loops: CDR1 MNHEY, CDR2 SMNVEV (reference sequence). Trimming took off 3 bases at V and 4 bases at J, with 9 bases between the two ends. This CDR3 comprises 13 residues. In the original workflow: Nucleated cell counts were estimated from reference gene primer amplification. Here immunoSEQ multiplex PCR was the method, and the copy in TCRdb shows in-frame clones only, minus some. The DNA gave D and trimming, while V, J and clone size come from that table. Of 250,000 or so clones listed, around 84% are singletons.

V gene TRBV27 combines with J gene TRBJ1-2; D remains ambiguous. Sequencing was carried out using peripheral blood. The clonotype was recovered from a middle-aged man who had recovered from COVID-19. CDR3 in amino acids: CASSLSGSYGYTF. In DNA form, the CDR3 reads TGTGCCAGCAGTTTGTCAGGATCCTATGGCTACACCTTC.